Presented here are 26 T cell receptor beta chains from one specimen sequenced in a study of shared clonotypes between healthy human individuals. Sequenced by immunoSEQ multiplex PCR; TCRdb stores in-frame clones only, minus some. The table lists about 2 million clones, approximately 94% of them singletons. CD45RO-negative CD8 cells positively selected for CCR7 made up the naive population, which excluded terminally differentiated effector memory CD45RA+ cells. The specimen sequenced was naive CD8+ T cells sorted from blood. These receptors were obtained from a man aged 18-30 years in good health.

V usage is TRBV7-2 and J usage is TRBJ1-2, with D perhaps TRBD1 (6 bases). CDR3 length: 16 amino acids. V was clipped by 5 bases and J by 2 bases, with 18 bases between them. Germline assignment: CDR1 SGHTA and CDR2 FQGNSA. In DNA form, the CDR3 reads TGTGCCAGCAGCCCCAGGGGCCGGGACGAAAACTATGGCTACACCTTC. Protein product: CASSPRGRDENYGYTF.

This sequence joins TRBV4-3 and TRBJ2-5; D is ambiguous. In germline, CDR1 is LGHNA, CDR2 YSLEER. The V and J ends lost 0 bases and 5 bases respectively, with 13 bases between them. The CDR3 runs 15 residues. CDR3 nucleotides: TGCGCCAGCAGCCAAGAGTCTGGCTTGTTCGAGACCCAGTACTTC. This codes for CASSQESGLFETQYF.

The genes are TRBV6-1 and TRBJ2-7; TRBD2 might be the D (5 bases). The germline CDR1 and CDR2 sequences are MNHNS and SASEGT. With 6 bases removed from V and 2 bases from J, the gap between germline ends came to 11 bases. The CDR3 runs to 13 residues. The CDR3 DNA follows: TGTGCCAGCAGCTGGACGGGAACCTACGAGCAGTACTTC. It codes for CASSWTGTYEQYF.

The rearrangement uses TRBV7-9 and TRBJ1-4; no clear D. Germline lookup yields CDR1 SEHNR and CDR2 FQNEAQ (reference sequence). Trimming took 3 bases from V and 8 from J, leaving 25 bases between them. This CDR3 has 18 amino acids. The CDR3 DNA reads TGTGCCAGCAGCTTGGTAGGGTACGAAGGTTCCTTTTCCGAAAAACTGTTTTTT. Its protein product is CASSLVGYEGSFSEKLFF. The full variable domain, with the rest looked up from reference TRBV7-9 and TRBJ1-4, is DTGVSQNPRHKITKRGQNVTFRCDPISEHNRLYWYRQTLGQGPEFLTYFQNEAQLEKSRLLSDRFSAERPKGSFSTLEIQRTEQGDSAMYLCASSLVGYEGSFSEKLFFGSGTQLSVL.

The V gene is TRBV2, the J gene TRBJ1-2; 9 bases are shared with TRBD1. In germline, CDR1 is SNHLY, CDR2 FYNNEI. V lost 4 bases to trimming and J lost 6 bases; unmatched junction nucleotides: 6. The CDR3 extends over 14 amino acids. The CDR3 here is CASSVFRDRDGYTF. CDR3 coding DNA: TGTGCCAGCAGTGTGTTTAGGGACAGGGATGGCTACACCTTC.

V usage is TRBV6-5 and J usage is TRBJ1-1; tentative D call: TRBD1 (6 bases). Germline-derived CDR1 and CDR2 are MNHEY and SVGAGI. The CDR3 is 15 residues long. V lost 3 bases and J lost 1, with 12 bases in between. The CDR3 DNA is TGTGCCAGCAGTTATCCACAGGGATCGAACACTGAAGCTTTCTTT. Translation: CASSYPQGSNTEAFF.

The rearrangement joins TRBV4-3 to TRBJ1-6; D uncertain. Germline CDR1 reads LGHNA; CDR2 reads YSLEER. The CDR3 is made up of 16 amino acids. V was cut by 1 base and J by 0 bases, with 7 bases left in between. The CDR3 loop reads CASSQAHSSYNSPLHF. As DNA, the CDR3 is TGCGCCAGCAGCCAAGCCCACAGCTCCTATAATTCACCCCTCCACTTT.

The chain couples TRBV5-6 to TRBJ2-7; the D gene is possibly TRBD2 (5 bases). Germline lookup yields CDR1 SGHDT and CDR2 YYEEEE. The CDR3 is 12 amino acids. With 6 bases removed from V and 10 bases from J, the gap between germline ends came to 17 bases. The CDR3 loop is CASNSPSGLQYF. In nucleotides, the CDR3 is TGTGCCAGCAACTCTCCGTCCGGACTTCAGTACTTC.

This CDR3 reads CASSARDGGYEQYF. Written as DNA, the CDR3 is TGTGCCAGCAGTGCCCGGGACGGGGGTTACGAGCAGTACTTC. The genes are TRBV6-1 and TRBJ2-7; possible D gene TRBD2, 6 bases. Germline V gene lookup returns CDR1 MNHNS and CDR2 SASEGT. Trimming left V 4 bases short and J 4 bases short, with 14 bases between. This CDR3 has 14 residues.

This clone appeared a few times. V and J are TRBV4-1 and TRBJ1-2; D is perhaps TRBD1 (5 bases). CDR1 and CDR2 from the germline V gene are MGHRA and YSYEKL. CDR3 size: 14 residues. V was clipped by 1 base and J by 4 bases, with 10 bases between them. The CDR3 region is CASSQVTALYGYTF. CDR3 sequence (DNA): TGCGCCAGCAGCCAAGTGACAGCTCTCTATGGCTACACCTTC.

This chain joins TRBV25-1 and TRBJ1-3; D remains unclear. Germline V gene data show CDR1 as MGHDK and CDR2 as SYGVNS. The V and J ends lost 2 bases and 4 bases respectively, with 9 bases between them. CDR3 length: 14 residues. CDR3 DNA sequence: TGTGCCAGCAGTGAAAGACCCCCCGGAAACACCATATATTTT. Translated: CASSERPPGNTIYF.

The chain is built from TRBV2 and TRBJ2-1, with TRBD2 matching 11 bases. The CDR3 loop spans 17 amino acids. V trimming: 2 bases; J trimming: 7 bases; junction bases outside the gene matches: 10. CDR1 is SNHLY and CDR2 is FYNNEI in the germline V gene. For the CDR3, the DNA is TGTGCCAGCAGTGAATACGGTCTAGCGGGGGGAGAAAATGAGCAGTTCTTC. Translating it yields CASSEYGLAGGENEQFF.

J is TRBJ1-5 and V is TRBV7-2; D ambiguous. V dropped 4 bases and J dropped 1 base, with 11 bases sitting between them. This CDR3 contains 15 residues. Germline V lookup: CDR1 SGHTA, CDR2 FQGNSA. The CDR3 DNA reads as TGTGCCAGCAGCTCATACCCCGACAGCAATCAGCCCCAGCATTTT. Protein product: CASSSYPDSNQPQHF.

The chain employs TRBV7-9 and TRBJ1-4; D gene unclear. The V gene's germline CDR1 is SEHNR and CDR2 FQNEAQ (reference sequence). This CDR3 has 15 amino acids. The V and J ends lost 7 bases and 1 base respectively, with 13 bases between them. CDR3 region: CASISTIGTNEKLFF. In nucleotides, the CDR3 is TGTGCCAGCATCTCTACTATCGGAACTAATGAAAAACTGTTTTTT.

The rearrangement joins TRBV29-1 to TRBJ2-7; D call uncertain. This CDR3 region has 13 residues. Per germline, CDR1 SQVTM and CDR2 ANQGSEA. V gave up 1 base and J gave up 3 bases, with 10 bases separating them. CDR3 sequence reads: CSVEAKGDYEQYF. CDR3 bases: TGCAGCGTTGAAGCCAAGGGTGACTACGAGCAGTACTTC.

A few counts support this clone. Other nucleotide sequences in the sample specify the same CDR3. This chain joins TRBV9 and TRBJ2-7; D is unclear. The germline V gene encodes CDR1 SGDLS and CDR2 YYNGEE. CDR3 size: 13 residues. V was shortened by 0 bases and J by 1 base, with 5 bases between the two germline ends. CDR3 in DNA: TGTGCCAGCAGCGTAGAAGATTCCTACGAGCAGTACTTC. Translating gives CASSVEDSYEQYF.

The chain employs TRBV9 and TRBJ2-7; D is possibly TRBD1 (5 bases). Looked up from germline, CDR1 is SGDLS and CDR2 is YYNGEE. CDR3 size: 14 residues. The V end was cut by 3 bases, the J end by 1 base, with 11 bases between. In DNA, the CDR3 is TGTGCCAGCAGCGAAGACAGTTCGTCCTACGAGCAGTACTTC. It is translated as CASSEDSSSYEQYF. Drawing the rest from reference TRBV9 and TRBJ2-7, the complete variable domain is DSGVTQTPKHLITATGQRVTLRCSPRSGDLSVYWYQQSLDQGLQFLIQYYNGEERAKGNILERFSAQQFPDLHSELNLSSLELGDSALYFCASSEDSSSYEQYFGPGTRLTVT.

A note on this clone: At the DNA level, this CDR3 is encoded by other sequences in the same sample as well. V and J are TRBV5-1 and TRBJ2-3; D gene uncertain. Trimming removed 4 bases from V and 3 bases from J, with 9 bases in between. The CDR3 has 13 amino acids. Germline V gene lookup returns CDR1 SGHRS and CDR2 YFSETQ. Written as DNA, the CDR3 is TGCGCCAGCAGCCCCGCAGGAACAGATACGCAGTATTTT. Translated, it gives CASSPAGTDTQYF.

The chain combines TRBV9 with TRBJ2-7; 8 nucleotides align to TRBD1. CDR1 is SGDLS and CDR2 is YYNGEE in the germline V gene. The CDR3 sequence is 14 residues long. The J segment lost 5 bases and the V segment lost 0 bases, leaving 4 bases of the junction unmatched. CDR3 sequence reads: CASSVEGQANEQYF. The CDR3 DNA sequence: TGTGCCAGCAGCGTAGAGGGACAGGCCAACGAGCAGTACTTC.

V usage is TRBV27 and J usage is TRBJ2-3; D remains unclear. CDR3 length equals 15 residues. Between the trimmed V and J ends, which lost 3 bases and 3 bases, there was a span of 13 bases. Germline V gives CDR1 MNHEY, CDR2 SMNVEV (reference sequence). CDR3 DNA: TGTGCCAGCAGTTTCTCCCTTGGGGTTACAGATACGCAGTATTTT. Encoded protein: CASSFSLGVTDTQYF.

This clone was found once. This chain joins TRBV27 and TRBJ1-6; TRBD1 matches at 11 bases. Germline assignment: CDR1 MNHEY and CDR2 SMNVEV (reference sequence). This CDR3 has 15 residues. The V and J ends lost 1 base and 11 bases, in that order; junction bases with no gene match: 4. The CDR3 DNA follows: TGTGCCAGCAGTTTATTGGGACAGGGGGTACCACCCCTCCACTTT. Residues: CASSLLGQGVPPLHF.

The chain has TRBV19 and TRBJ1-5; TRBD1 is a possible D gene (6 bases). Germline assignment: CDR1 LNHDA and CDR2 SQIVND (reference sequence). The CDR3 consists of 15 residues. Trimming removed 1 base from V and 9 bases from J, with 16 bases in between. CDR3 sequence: CASSIAWGAAPPQHF. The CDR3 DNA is TGTGCCAGTAGTATAGCTTGGGGGGCAGCTCCGCCCCAGCATTTT.

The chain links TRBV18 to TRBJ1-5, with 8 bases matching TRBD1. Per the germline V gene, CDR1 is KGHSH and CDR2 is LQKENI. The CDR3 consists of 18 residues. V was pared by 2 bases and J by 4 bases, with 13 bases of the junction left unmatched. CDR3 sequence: CASSPEDRDYPYNQPQHF. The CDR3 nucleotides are TGTGCCAGCTCACCAGAGGACAGGGACTACCCCTATAATCAGCCCCAGCATTTT. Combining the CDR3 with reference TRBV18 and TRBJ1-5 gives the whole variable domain NAGVMQNPRHLVRRRGQEARLRCSPMKGHSHVYWYRQLPEEGLKFMVYLQKENIIDESGMPKERFSAEFPKEGPSILRIQQVVRGDSAAYFCASSPEDRDYPYNQPQHFGDGTRLSIL.

The CDR3 region is CASSDEAGLYNEQFF. CDR3 DNA sequence: TGTGCCAGCAGTGACGAGGCAGGGTTGTACAATGAGCAGTTCTTC. This chain connects TRBV6-4 to TRBJ2-1, with D possibly matching TRBD1 (5 bases). Germline V gene sequence: CDR1 MRHNA, CDR2 SNTAGT. V was cut by 2 bases and J by 4 bases, with 12 bases left in between. The CDR3 spans 15 residues.

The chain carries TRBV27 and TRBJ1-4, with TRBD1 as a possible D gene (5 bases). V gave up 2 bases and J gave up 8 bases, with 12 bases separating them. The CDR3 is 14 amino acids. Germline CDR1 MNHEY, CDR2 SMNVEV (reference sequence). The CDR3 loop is CASSLTPGPEKLFF. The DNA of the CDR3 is TGTGCCAGCAGTTTAACCCCAGGGCCGGAAAAACTGTTTTTT.

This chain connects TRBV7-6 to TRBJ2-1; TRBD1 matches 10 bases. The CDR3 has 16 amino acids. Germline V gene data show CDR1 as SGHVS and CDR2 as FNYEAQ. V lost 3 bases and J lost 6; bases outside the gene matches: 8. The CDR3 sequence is CASSFGLGTGANEQFF. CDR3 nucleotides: TGTGCCAGCAGCTTTGGGCTGGGGACAGGGGCCAATGAGCAGTTCTTC. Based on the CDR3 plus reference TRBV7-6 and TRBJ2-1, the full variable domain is GAGVSQSPRYKVTKRGQDVALRCDPISGHVSLYWYRQALGQGPEFLTYFNYEAQQDKSGLPNDRFSAERPEGSISTLTIQRTEQRDSAMYRCASSFGLGTGANEQFFGPGTRLTVL.